The next 25 T cell receptor beta chains were all read from a single sample in a study of control samples from healthy donors and cancer patients. Clones were read by immunoSEQ multiplex PCR, and TCRdb kept only the in-frame ones, dropping some. The sample includes approximately 60,000 clones, more than 85% of them seen just once. Sequencing was performed on PBMCs. These receptors originate from a man in his thirties or forties with colorectal cancer.

The gene calls are TRBV7-2 and TRBJ1-5; maybe TRBD1 (6 bases). Germline V gene lookup returns CDR1 SGHTA and CDR2 FQGNSA. This CDR3 is 16 amino acids long. Deletions cut 2 bases from V and 6 bases from J, with 17 bases between. In DNA form, the CDR3 reads TGTGCCAGCAGCTTACTTGGGGGGGCCATAATTCAGCCCCAGCATTTT. Its translation: CASSLLGGAIIQPQHF. The full variable domain, completed using reference TRBV7-2 and TRBJ1-5, is GAGVSQSPSNKVTEKGKDVELRCDPISGHTALYWYRQSLGQGLEFLIYFQGNSAPDKSGLPSDRFSAERTGGSVSTLTIQRTQQEDSAVYLCASSLLGGAIIQPQHFGDGTRLSIL.

V gene TRBV7-9 combines with J gene TRBJ1-1; 7 bases fit TRBD1. Germline V CDR1 and CDR2: SEHNR, FQNEAQ (reference sequence). This CDR3 is built from 15 residues. V gave up 4 bases and J gave up 5 bases; unmatched junction bases: 10. The CDR3 spells CASSYSTGAETEAFF. DNA for the CDR3: TGTGCCAGCAGCTACTCCACAGGGGCCGAAACTGAAGCTTTCTTT.

The CDR3 loop is CASSYKGGPTDTQYF. DNA of the CDR3: TGTGCCAGCAGTTATAAGGGGGGACCCACAGATACGCAGTATTTT. The rearrangement joins TRBV6-5 to TRBJ2-3, with D tentatively TRBD1 or TRBD2 (6 bases each). Looked up from germline, CDR1 is MNHEY and CDR2 is SVGAGI. The germline V and J ends were trimmed by 3 bases and 2 bases, with 12 bases remaining between them. The CDR3 runs 15 residues.

This chain links TRBV2 with TRBJ2-7, with TRBD1 matching 9 bases. This CDR3 region has 15 residues. V shed 7 bases and J 3 bases; nucleotides not matched to a gene: 10. Germline V lookup: CDR1 SNHLY, CDR2 FYNNEI. CDR3 sequence reads: CASTPPGTGSYEQYV. CDR3 coding DNA: TGTGCCAGCACCCCTCCAGGGACAGGGAGCTACGAGCAGTACGTC.

The gene calls are TRBV9 and TRBJ1-2; D not resolved. CDR1 and CDR2 from the germline V gene are SGDLS and YYNGEE. V dropped 0 bases and J dropped 5 bases, with 8 bases sitting between them. The CDR3 has 13 amino acids. CDR3 in amino acids: CASSVAFEYGYTF. In nucleotides, the CDR3 is TGTGCCAGCAGCGTAGCCTTTGAATATGGCTACACCTTC. The entire variable domain, with the rest obtained from reference TRBV9 and TRBJ1-2, is as follows: DSGVTQTPKHLITATGQRVTLRCSPRSGDLSVYWYQQSLDQGLQFLIQYYNGEERAKGNILERFSAQQFPDLHSELNLSSLELGDSALYFCASSVAFEYGYTFGSGTRLTVV.

J is TRBJ1-5 and V is TRBV7-2; 8 bases are a match to TRBD1. This CDR3 is built from 14 residues. Trimming took 6 bases from V and 7 from J; bases not matched to a gene: 8. Germline CDR1 SGHTA, CDR2 FQGNSA. CDR3 sequence (DNA): TGTGCCAGCAGTCTTCGTCAGGGGGCACAGCCCCAGCATTTT. Its protein product is CASSLRQGAQPQHF.

The V and J genes are TRBV5-4 and TRBJ1-1; no firm D call. V was cut by 4 bases and J by 8 bases, with 15 bases left in between. The CDR3 sequence is 13 residues long. CDR1 and CDR2 (germline): SGHNT, YYREEE (reference sequence). The CDR3 loop reads CASSPTGWAEAFF. In DNA form, the CDR3 reads TGTGCCAGCAGCCCTACCGGGTGGGCAGAAGCTTTCTTT.

This sequence joins TRBV4-1 and TRBJ1-2; D remains unclear. CDR1 MGHRA and CDR2 YSYEKL come from the germline V gene. V lost 0 bases to trimming and J lost 2 bases, with 7 bases between them. The CDR3 totals 14 residues. The CDR3, as DNA: TGCGCCAGCAGCCAAGATGCAGGAAACTATGGCTACACCTTC. Translated: CASSQDAGNYGYTF.

In nucleotides, the CDR3 is TGTGCCAGCAGTCTCCGACAGGGGCGACAGCCCCAGCATTTT. It codes for CASSLRQGRQPQHF. The gene calls are TRBV27 and TRBJ1-5; 8 bases match TRBD1. This CDR3 region has 14 residues. After removal of 5 bases from V and 7 bases from J, the junction contained 7 bases not matched to a gene. Looked up from germline, CDR1 is MNHEY and CDR2 is SMNVEV (reference sequence).

The rearrangement joins TRBV30 to TRBJ1-2; 8 positions match TRBD1. Germline loops: CDR1 GTSNPN, CDR2 SVGIG (reference sequence). The V and J ends lost 3 bases and 10 bases, in that order; junction bases with no gene match: 10. The CDR3 covers 13 residues. CDR3 in DNA: TGTGCCTGGAGGGACAGGGTTTTGCCCCTCTACACCTTC. Translating it yields CAWRDRVLPLYTF.

This clone was detected once. The chain uses TRBV7-2 and TRBJ1-1; no clear D. CDR1 SGHTA and CDR2 FQGNSA come from the germline V gene. Trimming removed 1 base from V and 5 bases from J, with 11 bases in between. The CDR3 contains 14 residues. DNA for the CDR3: TGTGCCAGCAGCTTAGTCTTCGGGGAAACTGAAGCTTTCTTT. Translated: CASSLVFGETEAFF.

The chain couples TRBV13 to TRBJ2-2; D is undetermined. This CDR3 has 12 residues. Per germline, CDR1 PRHDT and CDR2 FYEKMQ (reference sequence). V was clipped by 1 base and J by 4 bases, with 1 base between them. As DNA, the CDR3 is TGTGCCAGCAGCTTAGTCACCGGGGAGCTGTTTTTT. As protein: CASSLVTGELFF.

The rearrangement joins TRBV6-5 to TRBJ2-1; perhaps TRBD2 as D (7 bases). The V gene lost 5 bases and the J gene lost 9 bases, with 17 bases spanning the gap. Germline CDR1 is MNHEY and CDR2 is SVGAGI. This CDR3 region has 14 residues. This CDR3 is CASSPGGQAREQFF. In nucleotides, the CDR3 is TGTGCCAGCAGTCCCGGGGGGCAGGCACGTGAGCAGTTCTTC.

The chain is built from TRBV5-8 and TRBJ2-3; 8 bases match TRBD2. Germline V gene data show CDR1 as SGHTS and CDR2 as YDEGEE. Trimming cost V 0 bases and J 3 bases; bases outside gene matches: 9. This CDR3 region has 17 residues. CDR3 amino acids: CASSLGTAGDLTDTQYF. The CDR3 coding sequence is TGTGCCAGCAGCTTGGGGACAGCGGGGGACCTGACAGATACGCAGTATTTT. Variable domain in full (rest from reference TRBV5-8 and TRBJ2-3): EAGVTQSPTHLIKTRGQQATLRCSPISGHTSVYWYQQALGLGLQFLLWYDEGEERNRGNFPPRFSGRQFPNYSSELNVNALELEDSALYLCASSLGTAGDLTDTQYFGPGTRLTVL.

This chain uses TRBV19 with TRBJ1-6, with D unclear. Trimming took 2 bases from V and 0 from J, leaving 8 bases between them. Germline loops: CDR1 LNHDA, CDR2 SQIVND (reference sequence). The CDR3 runs 16 residues. CDR3 nucleotides: TGTGCCAGTAGTATAAGTGGCCGCTCCTATAATTCACCCCTCCACTTT. Translated: CASSISGRSYNSPLHF.

This chain links TRBV25-1 with TRBJ1-5; 7 bases agree with TRBD1. CDR3 size: 14 residues. Germline values: CDR1 MGHDK, CDR2 SYGVNS. The V segment lost 4 bases and the J segment 6 bases; nucleotides outside the gene matches: 6. The CDR3, as DNA: TGTGCCAGCAGTGGGACAGGATTAGGTCAGCCCCAGCATTTT. It specifies CASSGTGLGQPQHF.

The gene calls are TRBV5-1 and TRBJ2-7; tentatively, D is TRBD1 (6 bases). Deletions cut 2 bases from V and 5 bases from J, with 11 bases between. Germline CDR1 SGHRS, CDR2 YFSETQ. The length of the CDR3 is 13 residues. This CDR3 reads CASSLLQGNEQYF. CDR3 DNA: TGCGCCAGCAGCTTACTACAGGGAAACGAGCAGTACTTC.

The V gene is TRBV5-1, the J gene TRBJ2-5, with a weak D call TRBD1 (5 bases). Trimming shortened V by 3 bases and J by 4 bases, and 13 bases separated the two germline ends. The CDR3 has 14 amino acids. Germline lookup yields CDR1 SGHRS and CDR2 YFSETQ. The CDR3 DNA reads as TGCGCCAGCAGCTCCGCCAGGGCTCGAGAGACCCAGTACTTC. Translated, it gives CASSSARARETQYF.

The V and J genes are TRBV7-2 and TRBJ2-7; TRBD1 might be the D (6 bases). Between the trimmed V and J ends, which lost 5 bases and 7 bases, there was a span of 15 bases. This CDR3 has 13 residues. The germline V gene encodes CDR1 SGHTA and CDR2 FQGNSA. The CDR3: CASSQSWGLEQYV. CDR3 in DNA: TGTGCCAGCAGCCAAAGCTGGGGGCTGGAGCAGTACGTC.

V gene TRBV7-6 combines with J gene TRBJ2-6; unclear D gene. The germline gives CDR1 SGHVS, CDR2 FNYEAQ. Trimming shortened V by 3 bases and J by 0 bases, and 6 bases separated the two germline ends. This CDR3 region has 15 residues. CDR3 DNA sequence: TGTGCCAGCAGCTTTACGAACTCTGGGGCCAACGTCCTGACTTTC. It encodes CASSFTNSGANVLTF. The full variable domain, with the rest looked up from reference TRBV7-6 and TRBJ2-6, is GAGVSQSPRYKVTKRGQDVALRCDPISGHVSLYWYRQALGQGPEFLTYFNYEAQQDKSGLPNDRFSAERPEGSISTLTIQRTEQRDSAMYRCASSFTNSGANVLTFGAGSRLTVL.

In this sample, this clone turned up once. This chain connects TRBV5-1 to TRBJ1-1; maybe TRBD1 (5 bases). The CDR3 has 14 residues. V was trimmed by 2 bases and J by 1 base, leaving 9 bases between them. CDR1 is SGHRS and CDR2 is YFSETQ in the germline V gene. CDR3 residues: CASSLFDRNTEAFF. CDR3 DNA: TGCGCCAGCAGCTTATTCGACAGGAACACTGAAGCTTTCTTT.

This clone was detected a few times. This chain joins TRBV7-6 and TRBJ1-1, with a tentative D call TRBD1 (5 bases). CDR3 length: 16 residues. Trimming shortened V by 0 bases and J by 1 base, and 12 bases separated the two germline ends. CDR1 and CDR2 from the germline V gene are SGHVS and FNYEAQ. CDR3 amino acids: CASSLAPHRRNTEAFF. The CDR3 coding sequence is TGTGCCAGCAGCTTAGCGCCCCACAGGAGGAACACTGAAGCTTTCTTT.

The chain couples TRBV15 to TRBJ1-1; no definite D call. The germline V gene encodes CDR1 LNHNV and CDR2 YYDKDF (reference sequence). V lost 0 bases and J lost 2, with 13 bases in between. The CDR3 has 16 amino acids. The CDR3 here is CATSRDQSGFNTEAFF. The CDR3 DNA is TGTGCCACCAGCAGAGATCAGTCTGGGTTTAACACTGAAGCTTTCTTT.

The V gene is TRBV4-3, the J gene TRBJ2-7, with 8 bases that match TRBD1. The junction had 5 bases not matched to a gene; V was cut back by 4 bases and J by 6 bases. In germline, CDR1 is LGHNA, CDR2 YSLEER. The CDR3 is made up of 13 amino acids. In DNA, the CDR3 is TGCGCCAGCAGCCTCGGACAGGGTGGCGAGCAGTACTTC. It is translated as CASSLGQGGEQYF.

The rearrangement uses TRBV27 and TRBJ1-6; TRBD1 aligns across 7 bases. CDR3 length equals 15 residues. Germline CDR1 and CDR2: MNHEY and SMNVEV (reference sequence). J was trimmed by 7 bases and V by 3 bases; bases with no gene match: 6. DNA for the CDR3: TGTGCCAGCAGTTTCCAGGGGGAAAGGAATTCACCCCTCCACTTT. It yields the protein CASSFQGERNSPLHF.